This T cell receptor (beta chain) was identified during a study of T-cell memory formation after mild COVID-19. Germline values: CDR1 LGHNA, CDR2 YSLEER. The CDR3 extends over 16 amino acids. Between the trimmed V and J ends, which lost 0 bases and 5 bases, there was a span of 16 bases. TCRdb re-analysed the 5' RACE reads in MiXCR, keeping a single row per CDR3 protein. This sample has about 240,000 distinct CDR3 sequences, with 7.5% to 10% found just once. Findings and caveats of the study: Those CD4+ clones that contracted were mainly in CM and EM (CD8+ ones in EMRA). The appearance of some responding clones in pre-infection memory suggested that cross-reactive memory joined. Among clones contracting day 15 to 85, CD4/CD8 was balanced, whereas later expanders leaned CD4+.

This clonotype was observed at least ten times. Its antigen remains unknown. The clonotype comes from a man between 18 and 35 years old who had mild COVID-19 (a few samples of this study predate the infection). Cell type and time point are not known. The V and J genes are TRBV4-3 and TRBJ2-5; unclear D gene. Sequencing was done on a sample of PBMCs or a T cell subset sorted from them (not recorded which). CDR3 DNA: TGCGCCAGCAGCCAAGATAGTGGCCTAGTAGGCGAGACCCAGTACTTC. Protein sequence: CASSQDSGLVGETQYF.